Below, 20 T cell receptor beta chains from the same sample are listed, as sequenced in a study of blood T cell repertoires in COVID-19. The assay was immunoSEQ multiplex PCR, and TCRdb's table has in-frame clones only and misses some. This table holds under 250,000 clones, 84% found once. Sequenced input: peripheral blood. Receptors were obtained from a woman between 35 and 50 years old who had recovered from COVID-19.

J is TRBJ2-3 and V is TRBV12-3 or TRBV12-4; the D gene is possibly TRBD1 (5 bases). This CDR3 spans 13 amino acids. V shed 7 bases and J shed 7 bases, with 15 bases lying between them. The DNA of the CDR3 is TGTGCCAGCAAAGACAGCCAACATAATACGCAGTATTTT. Its translation is CASKDSQHNTQYF.

The genes are TRBV6-5 and TRBJ1-2, with TRBD1 identical over 9 bases. CDR1 and CDR2 from the germline V gene are MNHEY and SVGAGI. CDR3 size: 16 residues. Trimming removed 0 bases from V and 8 bases from J; junction bases left unmatched: 10. DNA of the CDR3: TGTGCCAGCAGTTACTCGGGGACAGGGCATGATTCGGGCTACACCTTC. Encoded protein: CASSYSGTGHDSGYTF.

The gene calls are TRBV18 and TRBJ2-6; D might be TRBD2 (6 bases). V lost 6 bases and J lost 0, with 24 bases in between. Germline V gene data show CDR1 as KGHSH and CDR2 as LQKENI. There are 20 residues in the CDR3. The CDR3: CASSASPGGLALSGANVLTF. The CDR3, as DNA: TGTGCCAGCTCCGCGTCCCCCGGAGGGCTTGCTCTCTCTGGGGCCAACGTCCTGACTTTC.

The chain carries TRBV5-1 and TRBJ2-3; D perhaps matches TRBD1 (5 bases). Germline CDR1 and CDR2: SGHRS and YFSETQ. The CDR3 has 13 residues. Trimming removed 3 bases at V and 3 bases at J, with 8 bases between. The CDR3 loop reads CASSSSGTDTQYF. In DNA form, the CDR3 reads TGCGCCAGCAGCTCATCAGGGACAGATACGCAGTATTTT.

The V and J genes are TRBV5-1 and TRBJ2-1; 9 bases align to TRBD2. V was pared by 0 bases and J by 6 bases, with 4 bases of the junction left unmatched. The CDR3 is 15 residues long. Germline values: CDR1 SGHRS, CDR2 YFSETQ. As DNA, the CDR3 is TGCGCCAGCAGCTTGGAAGCTAGCGGGGCCAATGAGCAGTTCTTC. It encodes CASSLEASGANEQFF.

The chain uses TRBV7-7 and TRBJ2-7; 10 bases are a match to TRBD1. CDR3 length: 13 amino acids. Germline loops: CDR1 SSHAT, CDR2 FNYEAQ (reference sequence). The V gene end was trimmed by 5 bases and the J gene end by 5 bases; junction bases not matched to a gene: 3. DNA of the CDR3: TGTGCCAGCAGCGGGGACAGGGGAGACGAGCAGTACTTC. Translated, it gives CASSGDRGDEQYF.

The genes are TRBV13 and TRBJ2-5; 7 nucleotides align to TRBD2. With V trimmed by 8 bases and J by 8 bases, 5 bases remained unmatched. The CDR3 sequence is 11 residues long. CDR1 is PRHDT and CDR2 is FYEKMQ in the germline V gene (reference sequence). Written as DNA, the CDR3 is TGTGCCAGCGGGGGGGAGGTCACCCAGTACTTC. Protein sequence: CASGGEVTQYF.

This chain links TRBV14 with TRBJ1-1, with 8 bases matching TRBD1. V gave up 3 bases and J gave up 4 bases; unmatched junction bases: 10. CDR1 SGHDN and CDR2 FVKESK come from the germline V gene. The length of the CDR3 is 16 residues. DNA of the CDR3: TGTGCCAGCAGCCAGGGGGACAGGCTGTCAGGCACTGAAGCTTTCTTT. Translation: CASSQGDRLSGTEAFF.

The rearrangement links TRBV6-6 to TRBJ2-2; TRBD1 is a possible D gene (5 bases). Trimming removed 4 bases at V and 2 bases at J, with 14 bases between. The CDR3 length is 16 residues. Germline V gene data show CDR1 as MNHNY and CDR2 as SVGAGI (reference sequence). The CDR3 coding sequence is TGTGCCAGCAGTTTCTCCAGGGTTTCAAACACCGGGGAGCTGTTTTTT. This gives the protein CASSFSRVSNTGELFF.

The gene calls are TRBV7-3 and TRBJ2-1; 10 nucleotides align to TRBD2. The trim removed 3 bases at V and 3 bases at J, leaving 8 bases unmatched. This CDR3 spans 17 amino acids. In germline, CDR1 is SGHTA, CDR2 FQGTGA. The CDR3 DNA reads as TGTGCCAGCAGCTTTGAGTCCCTAGCGGGGGACTACAATGAGCAGTTCTTC. This encodes CASSFESLAGDYNEQFF. The whole variable domain, filled in from reference TRBV7-3 and TRBJ2-1, reads GAGVSQTPSNKVTEKGKYVELRCDPISGHTALYWYRQSLGQGPEFLIYFQGTGAADDSGLPNDRFFAVRPEGSVSTLKIQRTERGDSAVYLCASSFESLAGDYNEQFFGPGTRLTVL.

This chain links TRBV5-4 with TRBJ1-5; D unresolved. The ends were cut back, 4 bases at V and 7 bases at J, with 15 bases in the middle. The CDR3 runs 14 residues. In germline, CDR1 is SGHNT, CDR2 YYREEE (reference sequence). In nucleotides, the CDR3 is TGTGCCAGCAGCCCCACAGCCTCGGGGCAGCCCCAGCATTTT. Encoded protein: CASSPTASGQPQHF.

V gene TRBV28 combines with J gene TRBJ1-5; TRBD1 agrees at 7 bases. V was clipped by 5 bases and J by 0 bases; unmatched bases: 7. The CDR3 totals 16 residues. The germline CDR1 and CDR2 sequences are MDHEN and SYDVKM. DNA for the CDR3: TGTGCCAGCAGTGCTGGGACAGTTTATAGCAATCAGCCCCAGCATTTT. Amino acids: CASSAGTVYSNQPQHF. Using reference TRBV28 and TRBJ1-5 for the parts outside the CDR3, the full variable domain is DVKVTQSSRYLVKRTGEKVFLECVQDMDHENMFWYRQDPGLGLRLIYFSYDVKMKEKGDIPEGYSVSREKKERFSLILESASTNQTSMYLCASSAGTVYSNQPQHFGDGTRLSIL.

The chain uses TRBV5-1 and TRBJ2-1, with 10 bases matching TRBD2. CDR3 length: 15 residues. With V trimmed by 4 bases and J by 2 bases, 3 bases remained unmatched. Per germline, CDR1 SGHRS and CDR2 YFSETQ. The DNA for the CDR3 is TGCGCCAGCAGCCAAACTAGCGGGGCCTACAATGAGCAGTTCTTC. Its protein product is CASSQTSGAYNEQFF.

This rearrangement joins TRBV4-2 to TRBJ2-5; D might be TRBD1 (6 bases). The CDR3 runs to 13 residues. The germline V gene has CDR1 LGHNA and CDR2 YNFKEQ. V shed 1 base and J shed 4 bases, with 7 bases lying between them. This chain's CDR3 is CASSQGGLETQYF. DNA for the CDR3: TGTGCCAGCAGCCAAGGGGGGCTAGAGACCCAGTACTTC.

The CDR3 protein is CASSFVAVITTNSPLHF. The CDR3 DNA sequence: TGTGCCAGCAGTTTCGTGGCAGTAATCACCACGAATTCACCCCTCCACTTT. The chain employs TRBV27 and TRBJ1-6; D call uncertain. V was shortened by 3 bases and J by 7 bases, with 19 bases between the two germline ends. This CDR3 comprises 17 residues. CDR1 is MNHEY, CDR2 SMNVEV, per germline (reference sequence).

This sequence joins TRBV28 and TRBJ2-3, with 7 positions matching TRBD1. The CDR3 length is 12 residues. Germline V CDR1 and CDR2: MDHEN, SYDVKM. The V gene end was trimmed by 4 bases and the J gene end by 10 bases; junction bases not matched to a gene: 5. The DNA for the CDR3 is TGTGCCAGCAGTTCCCGACAGGGAGCGCAGTATTTT. Amino acid sequence: CASSSRQGAQYF.

The chain combines TRBV5-1 with TRBJ2-3, with 11 nucleotides matching TRBD2. Germline V CDR1 and CDR2: SGHRS, YFSETQ. The CDR3 length is 15 residues. V was pared by 2 bases and J by 6 bases, with 5 bases of the junction left unmatched. The CDR3 is CASSLASGGHDTQYF. The CDR3 bases are TGCGCCAGCAGCTTAGCTAGCGGGGGGCATGATACGCAGTATTTT.

This sequence joins TRBV2 and TRBJ1-2; the match to TRBD1 covers 10 bases. The CDR3 contains 14 residues. Germline-derived CDR1 and CDR2 are SNHLY and FYNNEI. J lost 8 bases, V lost 5 bases, and 8 bases had no gene match. CDR3 in DNA: TGTGCCAGCAGTATTACCGGGACAGGGGTCGGCTACACCTTC. Protein: CASSITGTGVGYTF.

The CDR3 spells CASMAFPGRYGYTF. As DNA, the CDR3 is TGTGCCAGTATGGCGTTCCCGGGAAGATATGGCTACACCTTC. The genes are TRBV19 and TRBJ1-2, with unresolved D. This CDR3 comprises 14 residues. Between the trimmed V and J ends, which lost 7 bases and 5 bases, there was a span of 17 bases. Germline V CDR1 and CDR2: LNHDA, SQIVND (reference sequence).

This sequence joins TRBV5-1 and TRBJ1-2; 7 nucleotides line up with TRBD1. CDR1 and CDR2 from the germline V gene are SGHRS and YFSETQ. Trimming at V came to 3 bases and at J to 8 bases, leaving 13 bases not matched to a gene. The CDR3 has 15 residues. CDR3 residues: CASSSGGPSYKGYTF. The CDR3 nucleotides read TGCGCCAGCAGCTCAGGGGGACCCTCCTATAAGGGCTACACCTTC.